The rows below give T cell receptor beta chains drawn from one sample of a study of OX40 agonist ivuxolimab in advanced cancers. The table came from immunoSEQ multiplex PCR; TCRdb's copy has only in-frame clones and leaves some out. Counted here are 55,000 to 70,000 clones, 80% to 85% occurring once; the ten biggest clones make up roughly 3.3%. Sequenced material: CD4+ or CD8+ T cells sorted from blood, taken in a trial of the OX40 agonist ivuxolimab. The source is an adult with an advanced solid tumor such as melanoma, head and neck, liver or kidney cancer. CDR3s include the opening cysteine and the closing phenylalanine or tryptophan. The D gene is left open where the match is weak. For some rows the clone size is stated as once, few or many, or as a class when expanded; others skip it.

J gene: TRBJ2-5; D gene: .; clone size: once; V gene: TRBV5-4; CDR3 protein: CASRSGGETQYF; CDR3 DNA: TGTGCCAGCAGGAGTGGCGGAGAGACCCAGTACTTC
J gene: TRBJ1-4; D gene: TRBD1; clone size: .; V gene: TRBV9; CDR3 protein: CASSPRTGSDEKLFF; CDR3 DNA: TGTGCCAGCAGCCCTCGGACAGGGAGTGATGAAAAACTGTTTTTT
J gene: TRBJ2-7; D gene: .; clone size: .; V gene: TRBV7-9; CDR3 protein: CASSLDASSYEQYF; CDR3 DNA: TGTGCCAGCAGCTTGGACGCAAGCTCCTACGAGCAGTACTTC
J gene: TRBJ2-7; D gene: TRBD2; clone size: .; V gene: TRBV7-6; CDR3 protein: CASSLGSGGPYEQYF; CDR3 DNA: TGTGCCAGCAGCTTAGGAAGCGGGGGCCCATACGAGCAGTACTTC
J gene: TRBJ2-1; D gene: TRBD1; clone size: .; V gene: TRBV27; CDR3 protein: CASRYRGQLGGEQFF; CDR3 DNA: TGTGCCAGCAGGTACAGGGGACAATTAGGGGGTGAGCAGTTCTTC
J gene: TRBJ2-5; D gene: .; clone size: .; V gene: TRBV6-1; CDR3 protein: CASKIGQTHQETQYF; CDR3 DNA: TGTGCCAGCAAAATTGGGCAGACTCACCAAGAGACCCAGTACTTC
J gene: TRBJ2-5; D gene: .; clone size: .; V gene: TRBV7-2; CDR3 protein: CASSLAVGYQETQYF; CDR3 DNA: TGTGCCAGCAGCTTGGCCGTTGGGTACCAAGAGACCCAGTACTTC
J gene: TRBJ2-7; D gene: .; clone size: .; V gene: TRBV4-2; CDR3 protein: CASSQGGAQYF; CDR3 DNA: TGTGCCAGCAGCCAAGGAGGGGCGCAGTACTTC
J gene: TRBJ2-5; D gene: TRBD2; clone size: .; V gene: TRBV10-3; CDR3 protein: CAIASSSGGIQETQYF; CDR3 DNA: TGTGCCATCGCTTCGTCTAGCGGGGGGATACAAGAGACCCAGTACTTC
J gene: TRBJ1-6; D gene: .; clone size: .; V gene: TRBV10-3; CDR3 protein: CATLQRSAPGANSPLHF; CDR3 DNA: TGTGCCACGCTCCAAAGGTCAGCGCCGGGAGCTAATTCACCCCTCCACTTT
J gene: TRBJ1-5; D gene: .; clone size: .; V gene: TRBV19; CDR3 protein: CASSISGPETQHF; CDR3 DNA: TGTGCCAGTAGTATTTCCGGCCCCGAGACCCAGCATTTT
J gene: TRBJ1-5; D gene: .; clone size: .; V gene: TRBV9; CDR3 protein: CASSAGDAGGYQPQHF; CDR3 DNA: TGTGCCAGCAGCGCCGGGGACGCCGGGGGATATCAGCCCCAGCATTTT